The clone carrying this TCR beta chain was observed a few times. Its antigen is undetermined. The length of the CDR3 is 14 residues. Deletions cut 8 bases from V and 5 bases from J, with 16 bases between. Per the germline V gene, CDR1 is SNHLY and CDR2 is FYNNEI. This specimen comes from a study of vaccination and CD4 T cells after COVID-19. Looking at the study overall: The authors exposed cells to overlapping spike peptides derived from SARS-CoV-2, HCoV-NL63, HCoV-OC43 and HCoV-229E.

Treatment in this sample: roughly 10-day PBMC culture with coronavirus spike peptide pools or control peptides (ViraFEST assay). The unexposed donor provided CD4+ T cells, which were taken before the COVID-19 pandemic (2011-2018). Using peptide pools, antigen-specific T cells were expanded in ViraFEST before TCRs were sequenced. Cultured CD4+ T cell DNA was sequenced using the Oncomine TCR Beta short-read assay. In this case, cultured CD4+ T cells provided the extracted genomic DNA. TCRdb re-called the PCR reads with MiXCR, one entry per CDR3 protein. The sample holds 9,900 or so distinct CDR3 sequences; less than 45% are singletons and the top ten take around an eighth.

Sequencing was done on a sample of CD4+ T cells from blood, cultured in vitro. This sequence was found in a human donor in good health. The chain links TRBV2 to TRBJ1-5; D gene uncertain. CDR3 DNA: TGTGCCAGCGTCAAGGAGAGCGGACATCAGCCCCAGCATTTT. Translating it yields CASVKESGHQPQHF. Based on the CDR3 plus reference TRBV2 and TRBJ1-5, the full variable domain is EPEVTQTPSHQVTQMGQEVILRCVPISNHLYFYWYRQILGQKVEFLVSFYNNEISEKSEIFDDQFSVERPDGSNFTLKIRSTKLEDSAMYFCASVKESGHQPQHFGDGTRLSIL.